The rows below give T cell receptor beta chains drawn from one sample of a study of T cell repertoires in cytomegalovirus infection. Antigen specificity for these receptors is unknown. A single record per CDR3 protein comes from TCRdb applying MiXCR to the reads. The table shows roughly 110,000 distinct CDR3 sequences, with 9.5% to 13% occurring only once. Sequencing was carried out using PBMCs, sequenced either directly or after in vitro stimulation (not recorded which). Receptors originate from a human donor in good health (CMV status not recorded). Some clones in this sample may be carry-over from other donors' samples. Both conserved end residues are trimmed from each CDR3. The order of the fields is D gene, clone size, J gene, V gene, CDR3 length, CDR3 protein. A D gene is named only where the DNA matches it firmly. Clone size is stated in some rows and not others, as once, few, many or a class when expanded.

TRBD2	-	TRBJ2-1	TRBV19	12	ASRLAAQVYEQF
TRBD1	many	TRBJ1-3	TRBV28	15	ASSLGQGARTGNTIY
TRBD2	many	TRBJ2-1	TRBV15	14	ATSKGLAGADNEQF
TRBD2	-	TRBJ2-7	TRBV7-2	13	ASSFRGDSTYEQY
TRBD2	-	TRBJ2-5	TRBV11-2	15	ASSLEASGSVVETQY
-	many	TRBJ1-5	TRBV19	12	ASALGGGGQPQH
TRBD2	many	TRBJ2-5	TRBV12-3/TRBV12-4	13	ASSFTSGSGETQY
-	-	TRBJ1-2	TRBV6-1	14	ASSRRGSTANYGYT
-	medium-sized	TRBJ2-1	TRBV6-6	13	ASSYSLEAVNEQF
-	-	TRBJ1-1	TRBV27	14	ASSLSRWQGLTEAF
TRBD2	few	TRBJ2-1	TRBV5-6	11	ASRTSGGREQF
-	many	TRBJ1-4	TRBV29-1	10	SVEAPPGKLF
TRBD2	many	TRBJ2-7	TRBV6-1	12	ASSLAGGPYEQY
TRBD1	-	TRBJ1-4	TRBV20-1	10	SGRGGDEKLF
TRBD1	few	TRBJ1-2	TRBV12-3/TRBV12-4	13	ASSLAAGGGRRNT
-	-	TRBJ1-1	TRBV15	11	ATSRDIRTEAF
TRBD2	many	TRBJ2-1	TRBV6-2/TRBV6-3	14	ASSRLAGGPYNEQF
TRBD1	many	TRBJ1-6	TRBV7-2	12	ASSPQGYNSPLH
TRBD1	many	TRBJ1-1	TRBV7-2	12	ASSWTGVGTEAF
-	-	TRBJ2-7	TRBV27	10	ASSARTGEQY
-	-	TRBJ2-1	TRBV19	12	ASSITGPGNEQF
-	many	TRBJ1-2	TRBV12-3/TRBV12-4	14	ASSLALNQYLYGYT
TRBD2	-	TRBJ2-1	TRBV6-1	12	ATLAGSSYNEQF
TRBD2	many	TRBJ2-1	TRBV7-2	15	ASSPNLSGPSRGEQF
-	many	TRBJ1-2	TRBV2	8	ASSEEGYT
-	-	TRBJ2-1	TRBV19	11	ASSSRVGDEQF